This section outlines one TCR beta chain sequence together with its context. What it binds is not known. Germline V CDR1 and CDR2: KGHSH, LQKENI. This CDR3 is built from 16 residues. With V trimmed by 5 bases and J by 0 bases, 7 bases remained unmatched. These data come from a study of T cell repertoires in cytomegalovirus infection. Findings and limits, study-wide: The response measured ex vivo was dominated by TCR beta clonotypes (HLA-C-restricted and CMV-specific).

TCRdb reprocessed the reads via MiXCR and lists one record per CDR3 protein. This table holds about 140,000 distinct CDR3 sequences, 5% to 6.5% found once. Sequencing was carried out using PBMCs. This clonotype was obtained from a human donor in good health (CMV status not recorded). Some clones in this sample may be carry-over from other donors' samples. V and J are TRBV18 and TRBJ2-1, with TRBD2 matching over 7 bases. This CDR3 reads CASSSLAVSSYNEQFF. In DNA, the CDR3 is TGTGCCAGCTCATCCCTAGCGGTGAGCTCCTACAATGAGCAGTTCTTC.